The present T cell receptor beta chain was sequenced within a study of radiotherapy plus CTLA-4 blockade in lung cancer. Across the whole study: Objective responses arose in approximately 19% of patients, and 25% to 35% experienced disease control. Study-wide findings and caveats: Researchers report tumor-derived TCR clones expanding in blood after radiotherapy plus ipilimumab.

The CDR3 spans 14 residues. Germline-derived CDR1 and CDR2 are SGHAT and FQNNGV. Trimming removed 5 bases at V and 5 bases at J, with 16 bases between. CTLA-4 blockade using ipilimumab, together with focal radiation, was received by patients with chemo-refractory metastatic non-small-cell lung cancer. Data came from immunoSEQ multiplex PCR; TCRdb stores just in-frame clones and leaves some out. The sample yields over 85,000 clones, 65% to 85% seen once. A word on this clone: Antigen: not known.

The sample was peripheral blood, taken from a patient treated with radiotherapy plus ipilimumab. The chain is built from TRBV11-2 and TRBJ2-7; tentative D call: TRBD2 (5 bases). This TCR came from a human donor with non-small cell lung cancer who had a partial response to radiotherapy plus ipilimumab. Some clones in this sample may be carry-over from other donors' samples. This CDR3 is CASSAETGRDEQYF. For the CDR3, the DNA is TGTGCCAGCAGCGCAGAGACGGGGAGAGACGAGCAGTACTTC.